A single sample gave rise to the 9 T cell receptor beta chains below, sequenced in a study of cytomegalovirus exposure and HLA in healthy donors. PCR used 60 Vbeta primers and 13 Jbeta primers. Only in-frame clones appear in the TCRdb table, and some are missing; sequencing was by immunoSEQ multiplex PCR. This sample has more than 150,000 clones, with more than 75% found just once. Specimen: PBMCs. The receptors originated from a woman aged 18-30 years in good health and CMV-seronegative.

This chain uses TRBV6-1 with TRBJ2-7, with 10 bases fitting TRBD1. The ends lost 7 bases at V and 1 base at J; junction bases unmatched: 4. CDR1 is MNHNS, CDR2 SASEGT, per germline. CDR3 length equals 14 residues. As DNA, the CDR3 is TGTGCCAGCACCGGGACAGGGGTATCCTACGAGCAGTACTTC. It codes for CASTGTGVSYEQYF.

The chain has TRBV6-5 and TRBJ1-4, with 11 bases matching TRBD1. From germline, CDR1 is MNHEY and CDR2 SVGAGI. This CDR3 spans 13 amino acids. V trimming: 2 bases; J trimming: 15 bases; junction bases outside the gene matches: 5. Written as DNA, the CDR3 is TGTGCCAGCAGTTACGGACAGGGGGCAATGTTGTTTTTT. It encodes CASSYGQGAMLFF.

This chain connects TRBV27 to TRBJ2-7; 8 bases are shared with TRBD1. V shed 2 bases and J 5 bases; nucleotides not matched to a gene: 5. Looked up from germline, CDR1 is MNHEY and CDR2 is SMNVEV (reference sequence). The CDR3 extends over 14 amino acids. CDR3 sequence (DNA): TGTGCCAGCAGTTTAAGGGACAGGTCTGACGAGCAGTACTTC. This codes for CASSLRDRSDEQYF.

This clone came up a few times. This chain joins TRBV9 and TRBJ2-3, with 12 bases fitting TRBD2. J lost 2 bases, V lost 4 bases, and 2 bases had no gene match. Germline CDR1 SGDLS, CDR2 YYNGEE. This CDR3 is 15 amino acids long. The DNA of the CDR3 is TGTGCCAGCAGCTGGACTAGCGGGACCACAGATACGCAGTATTTT. Amino acid sequence: CASSWTSGTTDTQYF.

The rearrangement uses TRBV6-1 and TRBJ2-7; a weak D match, TRBD1 (6 bases). Germline CDR1 and CDR2: MNHNS and SASEGT. The V end was cut by 1 base, the J end by 7 bases, with 14 bases between. The CDR3 sequence is 14 residues long. CDR3 bases: TGTGCCAGCAGTGAAGGTCCAGGGGTTGGGGAGCAGTACTTC. The encoded protein is CASSEGPGVGEQYF.

The rearrangement uses TRBV10-3 and TRBJ2-3, with 8 bases matching TRBD2. V was pared by 6 bases and J by 2 bases, with 4 bases of the junction left unmatched. This CDR3 region has 14 residues. Germline V gives CDR1 ENHRY, CDR2 SYGVKD. Here the CDR3 reads CAIRRGEVTDTQYF. The CDR3 DNA is TGTGCCATCAGGCGGGGGGAGGTCACAGATACGCAGTATTTT.

This chain connects TRBV28 to TRBJ2-7, with 7 bases aligning to TRBD1. Germline V lookup: CDR1 MDHEN, CDR2 SYDVKM. The CDR3 has 15 residues. The V gene end was trimmed by 6 bases and the J gene end by 1 base; junction bases not matched to a gene: 9. This CDR3 is CASRKGDRHSYEQYF. The CDR3 DNA sequence: TGTGCCAGCAGAAAAGGGGACAGACATTCCTACGAGCAGTACTTC. The full variable domain, completed using reference TRBV28 and TRBJ2-7, is DVKVTQSSRYLVKRTGEKVFLECVQDMDHENMFWYRQDPGLGLRLIYFSYDVKMKEKGDIPEGYSVSREKKERFSLILESASTNQTSMYLCASRKGDRHSYEQYFGPGTRLTVT.

This clone was found once. The chain carries TRBV4-3 and TRBJ1-6; the match to TRBD1 covers 8 bases. This CDR3 region has 14 residues. CDR1 and CDR2 from the germline V gene are LGHNA and YSLEER. V shed 4 bases, J shed 9 bases, and the junction held 5 bases outside the gene matches. CDR3 DNA: TGCGCCAGCAGCCCTGCAGGGGGCGGTTCACCCCTCCACTTT. This codes for CASSPAGGGSPLHF.

The CDR3 is CASSRTVSNQPQHF. CDR3 DNA: TGTGCCAGTAGTAGGACAGTTAGCAATCAGCCCCAGCATTTT. This chain uses TRBV19 with TRBJ1-5; weak D call: TRBD1 (6 bases). V was clipped by 4 bases and J by 0 bases, with 7 bases between them. This CDR3 is 14 amino acids long. The germline CDR1 and CDR2 sequences are LNHDA and SQIVND (reference sequence).